This T cell receptor (beta chain) was found in a study of T cells in Graves' hyperthyroidism and ophthalmopathy. As for the study in general: Peripheral blood was collected at initial diagnosis, before any treatment. General study findings and limits: Most expanded thyroid clonotypes above 0.001 also appeared in blood.

Amplified regions were TCR beta CDR3 sequences from RNA transcripts. Initially, a first-round RT-PCR of the TCR CDR3 employed the HTBI primer set. TCRdb re-called the multiplex PCR reads through MiXCR, storing one row per CDR3 protein. Here the sample spans a few hundred thousand distinct CDR3 sequences, more than 20% being singletons. Germline CDR1 SGHVS, CDR2 FQNEAQ. The CDR3 is 19 residues long. Trimming removed 3 bases from V and 3 bases from J; junction bases left unmatched: 11. This clonotype showed up many times. Its antigen is not known. Clinical symptoms, serum thyroxine and TRAb, thyroid ultrasound and orbital computed tomography were used for the diagnoses. From approximately 9.5 ml of fresh peripheral blood, PBMCs were isolated.

Material: blood. The receptor was isolated from a man younger than 30 with Graves' hyperthyroidism. The V call is TRBV7-8, the J call TRBJ2-3; TRBD2 matches at 14 bases. CDR3 sequence (DNA): TGTGCCAGCAGCTTTGCCCACTGGGGACTAGCGGGGGAGACAGATACGCAGTATTTT. Its translation: CASSFAHWGLAGETDTQYF. The full variable domain, completed using reference TRBV7-8 and TRBJ2-3, is GAGVSQSPRYKVAKRGQDVALRCDPISGHVSLFWYQQALGQGPEFLTYFQNEAQLDKSGLPSDRFFAERPEGSVSTLKIQRTQQEDSAVYLCASSFAHWGLAGETDTQYFGPGTRLTVL.